Listed below are T cell receptor beta chains from one sample, sequenced in a study of T cell responses to AZD1222 COVID-19 vaccine. The method was immunoSEQ multiplex PCR; TCRdb's version includes in-frame clones alone and lacks a portion of them. The sample has approximately 71,000 clones, about 80% seen once. This material consisted of peripheral blood, taken on day 0 of AZD1222 vaccination. The receptors were sampled from an adult in good health. The CDR3 runs from the conserved cysteine through the conserved F or W. A D gene is named only where the DNA matches it firmly. Clone size is not always given. Where it is, it says once, few, many or a class for expanded clones.

D: TRBD1
V: TRBV7-9
size: NA
J: TRBJ2-1
CDR3: CASSVSRDRGRLIQFF
DNA: TGTGCCAGCAGCGTAAGCCGGGACAGGGGGCGTCTAATCCAGTTCTTC

D: NA
V: TRBV12-3/TRBV12-4
size: NA
J: TRBJ1-1
CDR3: CASSFGVSTEAFF
DNA: TGTGCCAGCAGTTTTGGGGTCTCGACTGAAGCTTTCTTT

D: NA
V: TRBV6-2/TRBV6-3
size: NA
J: TRBJ2-3
CDR3: CASSYQGEGTDTQYF
DNA: TGTGCCAGCAGTTACCAGGGGGAGGGTACAGATACGCAGTATTTT

D: NA
V: TRBV7-6
size: NA
J: TRBJ2-7
CDR3: CASSLGDLFSYEQYF
DNA: TGTGCCAGCAGCTTAGGAGACCTTTTCTCCTACGAGCAGTACTTC

D: TRBD2
V: TRBV7-3
size: NA
J: TRBJ2-2
CDR3: CASSSTGGLNTGELFF
DNA: TGTGCCAGCAGCTCGACGGGGGGACTGAACACCGGGGAGCTGTTTTTT

D: NA
V: TRBV5-4
size: NA
J: TRBJ2-3
CDR3: CASSLVLERSTDTQYF
DNA: TGTGCCAGCAGCTTGGTGTTAGAGCGGAGCACAGATACGCAGTATTTT

D: NA
V: TRBV5-1
size: few
J: TRBJ1-1
CDR3: CASSWDLTPNTEAFF
DNA: TGCGCCAGCAGCTGGGACCTAACCCCCAACACTGAAGCTTTCTTT

D: TRBD2
V: TRBV7-2
size: once
J: TRBJ2-2
CDR3: CASSPSLAGGAGELFF
DNA: TGTGCCAGCAGCCCCAGTTTAGCGGGGGGGGCCGGGGAGCTGTTTTTT

D: NA
V: TRBV7-6
size: NA
J: TRBJ2-3
CDR3: CASSRTTDTQYF
DNA: TGTGCCAGCAGCCGGACCACAGATACGCAGTATTTT

D: TRBD1
V: TRBV11-2
size: NA
J: TRBJ2-1
CDR3: CASSSSGQGAWRFF
DNA: TGTGCCAGCAGCTCGTCGGGACAGGGGGCTTGGCGGTTCTTC

D: NA
V: TRBV19
size: NA
J: TRBJ2-3
CDR3: CASSIDRLTDTQYF
DNA: TGTGCCAGTAGTATAGACAGACTCACAGATACGCAGTATTTT

D: TRBD2
V: TRBV19
size: NA
J: TRBJ2-5
CDR3: CASSPRRGAGETQYF
DNA: TGTGCCAGTAGTCCCCGGCGGGGGGCCGGGGAGACCCAGTACTTC

D: NA
V: TRBV6-5
size: NA
J: TRBJ2-3
CDR3: CASTTTTTDTQYF
DNA: TGTGCCAGCACGACAACAACGACAGATACGCAGTATTTT

D: TRBD1
V: TRBV7-2
size: few
J: TRBJ1-1
CDR3: CASSGSGQDWAEAFF
DNA: TGTGCCAGCAGCGGAAGCGGACAGGACTGGGCTGAAGCTTTCTTT

D: NA
V: TRBV29-1
size: NA
J: TRBJ2-2
CDR3: CSARGAGAGELFF
DNA: TGCAGCGCTCGGGGGGCCGGGGCCGGGGAGCTGTTTTTT

D: NA
V: TRBV30
size: few
J: TRBJ1-2
CDR3: CAWSTPVYGYTF
DNA: TGTGCCTGGAGTACTCCAGTTTATGGCTACACCTTC

D: NA
V: TRBV29-1
size: NA
J: TRBJ2-4
CDR3: CSGQAGVRDIQYF
DNA: TGCAGCGGACAAGCCGGCGTTCGGGACATTCAGTACTTC

D: TRBD1
V: TRBV6-5
size: NA
J: TRBJ1-2
CDR3: CASKPDRVNYGYTF
DNA: TGTGCCAGCAAGCCGGACAGGGTCAACTATGGCTACACCTTC

D: NA
V: TRBV18
size: NA
J: TRBJ2-7
CDR3: CASSLGVEYEQYF
DNA: TGTGCCAGCTCCCTGGGGGTCGAGTACGAGCAGTACTTC

D: NA
V: TRBV19
size: NA
J: TRBJ1-1
CDR3: CASSIGVEGNTEAFF
DNA: TGTGCCAGTAGTATCGGGGTGGAGGGGAACACTGAAGCTTTCTTT

D: TRBD1
V: TRBV6-2/TRBV6-3
size: once
J: TRBJ1-5
CDR3: CASSYGEGATHYSNQPQHF
DNA: TGTGCCAGCAGTTACGGGGAGGGGGCTACACATTATAGCAATCAGCCCCAGCATTTT

D: TRBD1
V: TRBV7-2
size: NA
J: TRBJ1-3
CDR3: CASSWDRGPGNTIYF
DNA: TGTGCCAGCAGCTGGGACAGGGGGCCAGGGAACACCATATATTTT

D: NA
V: TRBV10-3
size: NA
J: TRBJ1-1
CDR3: CAISENSPGDTEAFF
DNA: TGTGCCATCAGTGAGAATAGTCCAGGGGACACTGAAGCTTTCTTT

D: TRBD1
V: TRBV4-1
size: many
J: TRBJ1-2
CDR3: CASSQEAGQGAGYGYTF
DNA: TGCGCCAGCAGCCAAGAGGCGGGACAGGGGGCTGGCTATGGCTACACCTTC

D: TRBD1
V: TRBV2
size: NA
J: TRBJ1-4
CDR3: CASSLYPTDRGNEKLFF
DNA: TGTGCCAGCAGTCTCTACCCAACCGACAGGGGAAATGAAAAACTGTTTTTT

D: NA
V: TRBV4-3
size: NA
J: TRBJ2-3
CDR3: CASRQGVGTDTQYF
DNA: TGCGCCAGCAGACAGGGAGTTGGAACAGATACGCAGTATTTT

D: NA
V: TRBV11-2
size: NA
J: TRBJ1-1
CDR3: CASIPSGRLTEAFF
DNA: TGTGCCAGCATCCCGAGCGGCAGGCTCACTGAAGCTTTCTTT

D: TRBD2
V: TRBV28
size: few
J: TRBJ2-3
CDR3: CASSKSRGGRTDTQYF
DNA: TGTGCCAGCTCGAAATCCCGGGGGGGCCGCACAGATACGCAGTATTTT

D: NA
V: TRBV25-1
size: NA
J: TRBJ2-3
CDR3: CASSDRVSTDTQYF
DNA: TGTGCCAGCAGTGATCGGGTTAGCACAGATACGCAGTATTTT

D: NA
V: TRBV11-2
size: NA
J: TRBJ2-3
CDR3: CASSPLLSTDTQYF
DNA: TGTGCCAGCAGCCCGCTCTTAAGCACAGATACGCAGTATTTT

D: NA
V: TRBV18
size: NA
J: TRBJ1-1
CDR3: CASSSNRETTEAFF
DNA: TGTGCCAGCTCATCGAACAGGGAAACCACTGAAGCTTTCTTT

D: TRBD1
V: TRBV29-1
size: NA
J: TRBJ2-7
CDR3: CSVEDRQGNYEQYF
DNA: TGCAGCGTTGAAGATCGACAGGGTAACTACGAGCAGTACTTC

D: TRBD2
V: TRBV10-3
size: NA
J: TRBJ2-3
CDR3: CAISQSGLAGSDTQYF
DNA: TGTGCCATCAGCCAAAGCGGACTAGCGGGGTCAGATACGCAGTATTTT

D: TRBD2
V: TRBV6-2/TRBV6-3
size: NA
J: TRBJ2-7
CDR3: CASSSTSLSSYEQYF
DNA: TGTGCCAGCAGTTCGACTAGCCTTAGCTCCTACGAGCAGTACTTC

D: TRBD1
V: TRBV18
size: few
J: TRBJ1-6
CDR3: CASSPTGGNSPLHF
DNA: TGTGCCAGCTCACCGACAGGGGGCAATTCACCCCTCCACTTT

D: NA
V: TRBV5-6
size: few
J: TRBJ1-2
CDR3: CASRSTGNYGYTF
DNA: TGTGCCAGCAGATCTACAGGAAACTATGGCTACACCTTC

D: NA
V: TRBV5-1
size: NA
J: TRBJ2-7
CDR3: CASSLAKTQGTYEQYF
DNA: TGCGCCAGCAGCTTGGCCAAAACCCAAGGGACCTACGAGCAGTACTTC

D: NA
V: TRBV7-8
size: NA
J: TRBJ1-6
CDR3: CASSFSDSPLHF
DNA: TGTGCCAGCAGCTTCTCGGATTCACCCCTCCACTTT

D: NA
V: TRBV6-4
size: NA
J: TRBJ1-5
CDR3: CARPDTISNQPQHF
DNA: TGTGCCAGGCCCGACACTATTAGCAATCAGCCCCAGCATTTT

D: TRBD2
V: TRBV7-2
size: NA
J: TRBJ2-1
CDR3: CASSGGLAGTNEQFF
DNA: TGTGCCAGCAGCGGGGGACTAGCGGGGACCAATGAGCAGTTCTTC

D: TRBD1
V: TRBV19
size: NA
J: TRBJ1-2
CDR3: CASSLTGGVYGYTF
DNA: TGTGCCAGTAGTCTTACAGGGGGCGTCTATGGCTACACCTTC

D: NA
V: TRBV11-1
size: NA
J: TRBJ1-2
CDR3: CASTQLGGSYGYTF
DNA: TGTGCCAGCACCCAGCTTGGGGGAAGCTATGGCTACACCTTC

D: TRBD1
V: TRBV28
size: NA
J: TRBJ1-2
CDR3: CASIGGQGLRGYTF
DNA: TGTGCCAGCATCGGTGGACAGGGCTTGCGGGGCTACACCTTC

D: NA
V: TRBV29-1
size: NA
J: TRBJ2-5
CDR3: CSVSVDSETQYF
DNA: TGCAGCGTTAGCGTCGACTCAGAGACCCAGTACTTC

D: TRBD1
V: TRBV5-6
size: NA
J: TRBJ1-5
CDR3: CASSPGGANQPQHF
DNA: TGTGCCAGCAGCCCAGGGGGCGCGAATCAGCCCCAGCATTTT

D: TRBD1
V: TRBV29-1
size: NA
J: TRBJ2-2
CDR3: CSVFGTGRDTGELFF
DNA: TGCAGCGTGTTCGGGACAGGGCGGGACACCGGGGAGCTGTTTTTT

D: NA
V: TRBV11-2
size: NA
J: TRBJ2-1
CDR3: CASSIGGPNNEQFF
DNA: TGTGCCAGCAGCATCGGGGGTCCCAACAATGAGCAGTTCTTC

D: TRBD2
V: TRBV6-1
size: NA
J: TRBJ2-1
CDR3: CASSEVASGGAGEQFF
DNA: TGTGCCAGCAGTGAAGTGGCTAGCGGGGGGGCCGGAGAGCAGTTCTTC

D: NA
V: TRBV5-6
size: NA
J: TRBJ2-2
CDR3: CASSSPRIHLAGELFF
DNA: TGTGCCAGCAGCTCACCCCGGATCCACCTCGCCGGGGAGCTGTTTTTT

D: NA
V: TRBV5-1
size: NA
J: TRBJ2-7
CDR3: CASSLDRHLLEQYF
DNA: TGCGCCAGCAGCTTGGACCGACACCTCCTCGAGCAGTACTTC

D: NA
V: TRBV7-9
size: few
J: TRBJ2-1
CDR3: CASSPRGNSYNEQFF
DNA: TGTGCCAGCAGCCCCAGGGGAAATTCCTACAATGAGCAGTTCTTC

D: NA
V: TRBV4-1
size: NA
J: TRBJ1-3
CDR3: CASSQDQGLVNTIYF
DNA: TGCGCCAGCAGCCAAGATCAGGGTCTCGTAAACACCATATATTTT

D: NA
V: TRBV30
size: NA
J: TRBJ1-3
CDR3: CAWSVVQGTIYF
DNA: TGTGCCTGGAGTGTGGTGCAGGGCACCATATATTTT

D: NA
V: TRBV5-4
size: few
J: TRBJ2-3
CDR3: CASSFSGTDTQYF
DNA: TGTGCCAGCAGCTTTTCCGGGACAGATACGCAGTATTTT

D: TRBD2
V: TRBV19
size: NA
J: TRBJ2-1
CDR3: CASSISTSGGGNYNEQFF
DNA: TGTGCCAGTAGTATCTCAACTAGCGGGGGGGGAAATTACAATGAGCAGTTCTTC

D: NA
V: TRBV29-1
size: once
J: TRBJ1-2
CDR3: CSVEGGRKSNYGYTF
DNA: TGCAGCGTTGAGGGTGGCAGGAAATCTAACTATGGCTACACCTTC

D: NA
V: TRBV7-9
size: few
J: TRBJ1-2
CDR3: CASSLMGGDGYTF
DNA: TGTGCCAGCAGCTTGATGGGGGGCGATGGCTACACCTTC